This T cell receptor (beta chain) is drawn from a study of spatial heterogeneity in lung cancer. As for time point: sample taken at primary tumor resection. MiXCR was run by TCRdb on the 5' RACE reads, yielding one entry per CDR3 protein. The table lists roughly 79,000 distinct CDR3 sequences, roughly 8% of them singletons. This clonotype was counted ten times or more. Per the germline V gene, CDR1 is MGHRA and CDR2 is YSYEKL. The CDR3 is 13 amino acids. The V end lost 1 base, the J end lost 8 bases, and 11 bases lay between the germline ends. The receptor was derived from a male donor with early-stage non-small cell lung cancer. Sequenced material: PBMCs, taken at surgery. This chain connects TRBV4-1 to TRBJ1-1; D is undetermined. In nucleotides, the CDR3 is TGCGCCAGCAGCCAAGTGGAGGCTTTGGAAGCTTTCTTT. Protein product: CASSQVEALEAFF.